This T cell receptor (beta chain) was sequenced in a study of technical replicates of blood from several donors. This table comes from immunoSEQ multiplex PCR, and its TCRdb copy is limited to in-frame clones, with some not included. The sample has around 49,000 clones; about 96% are singletons. The CDR3 extends over 15 amino acids. J gave up 6 bases and V 8 bases, and 16 bases lay outside the gene matches. CDR1 and CDR2 (germline): SGHVS, FQNEAQ. The clonotype was recovered from a human donor in good health. The specimen was T cells isolated from PBMCs. This chain uses TRBV7-8 with TRBJ2-7; 7 bases line up with TRBD2. CDR3 DNA sequence: TGTGCCAGCTGCATACGATGGGGCGGGAGCTGCGAGCAGTACTTC. Its translation: CASCIRWGGSCEQYF.